The 19 T cell receptor beta chains below all came from one sample that was sequenced in a study of T cells after yellow fever vaccination. TCRdb re-called the 5' RACE reads with MiXCR, one entry per CDR3 protein. The sample lists hundreds of thousands of distinct CDR3 sequences; roughly 12% were seen once. The sequences come from PBMCs, collected on the day of the yellow fever booster vaccination. Receptor source: a man aged 25 to 45 who received the YFV17D yellow fever vaccine.

This clonotype appeared a few times. The V and J genes are TRBV7-6 and TRBJ2-6, with D tentatively TRBD1 (7 bases). Germline CDR1 is SGHVS and CDR2 is FNYEAQ. The V end lost 5 bases, the J end lost 0 bases, and 20 bases lay between the germline ends. The CDR3 runs to 19 residues. The CDR3 reads CASSIRDSRGSSGANVLTF. CDR3 in DNA: TGTGCCAGCAGCATAAGGGACAGTCGGGGGAGCTCTGGGGCCAACGTCCTGACTTTC.

The rearrangement links TRBV6-1 to TRBJ2-7, with 7 bases lining up with TRBD2. Per germline, CDR1 MNHNS and CDR2 SASEGT. The V and J ends lost 4 bases and 3 bases, in that order; junction bases with no gene match: 12. The CDR3 is 16 amino acids. CDR3 nucleotide sequence: TGTGCCAGCAGTGGCCCCCAAGGGCGGGGGATCTACGAGCAGTACTTC. This codes for CASSGPQGRGIYEQYF.

This clonotype was observed a handful of times. The chain has TRBV10-3 and TRBJ1-2; D not certain. V was trimmed by 6 bases and J by 3 bases, leaving 11 bases between them. The length of the CDR3 is 13 residues. Germline CDR1 is ENHRY and CDR2 is SYGVKD. The CDR3 nucleotides read TGTGCCATCAGCTCCAGGCGCGACTATGGCTACACCTTC. It encodes CAISSRRDYGYTF.

This clonotype was seen more than once but under ten times. The chain has TRBV24-1 and TRBJ2-2, with D possibly TRBD2 on 6 matching bases. This CDR3 comprises 13 residues. Trimming removed 9 bases at V and 0 bases at J, with 7 bases between. Germline CDR1 KGHDR, CDR2 SFDVKD. Written as DNA, the CDR3 is TGTGCCACCGGACTACCGAACACCGGGGAGCTGTTTTTT. Translating gives CATGLPNTGELFF.

Only one count was recorded for this clonotype. CDR3 in DNA: TGTGCCAGTGGGGACAGGATCAATCAGCCCCAGCATTTT. It yields the protein CASGDRINQPQHF. The chain has TRBV27 and TRBJ1-5, with 8 bases aligning to TRBD1. V was clipped by 9 bases and J by 3 bases; unmatched bases: 4. Germline CDR1 MNHEY, CDR2 SMNVEV (reference sequence). The CDR3 has 13 residues.

V is TRBV29-1 and J is TRBJ2-1, with D maybe TRBD2 (6 bases). This CDR3 is 13 amino acids long. The germline V and J ends were trimmed by 5 bases and 5 bases, with 13 bases remaining between them. The V gene's germline CDR1 is SQVTM and CDR2 ANQGSEA. The CDR3 nucleotides read TGCAGCGTTATCGGGACTGGAAACAATGAGCAGTTCTTC. This gives the protein CSVIGTGNNEQFF.

This clonotype came up a few times. V usage is TRBV9 and J usage is TRBJ1-2; no clear D gene. Germline assignment: CDR1 SGDLS and CDR2 YYNGEE. V shed 3 bases and J shed 8 bases, with 8 bases lying between them. The CDR3 sequence is 11 residues long. CDR3 DNA sequence: TGTGCCAGCAGCGGAAACGGGGGCTACACCTTC. This codes for CASSGNGGYTF.

This clonotype occurred a few times. This rearrangement joins TRBV11-2 to TRBJ2-2, with a weak D call TRBD1 (6 bases). This CDR3 has 16 residues. Germline V gives CDR1 SGHAT, CDR2 FQNNGV. V lost 8 bases, J lost 4 bases, and 20 bases lay in between. CDR3 nucleotide sequence: TGTGCCAGCTCCTTAAGGGGGAGTGGTGGCACCGGGGAGCTGTTTTTT. Translation gives CASSLRGSGGTGELFF.

This clonotype was recorded a few times. The gene calls are TRBV5-4 and TRBJ2-3; 8 bases match TRBD2. J gave up 4 bases and V 1 base, and 8 bases lay outside the gene matches. This CDR3 has 16 residues. In germline, CDR1 is SGHNT, CDR2 YYREEE (reference sequence). The CDR3 sequence is CASSLTAGEGADTQYF. For the CDR3, the DNA is TGTGCCAGCAGCTTGACAGCGGGAGAAGGGGCAGATACGCAGTATTTT. The entire variable domain, with the rest obtained from reference TRBV5-4 and TRBJ2-3, is as follows: ETGVTQSPTHLIKTRGQQVTLRCSSQSGHNTVSWYQQALGQGPQFIFQYYREEENGRGNFPPRFSGLQFPNYSSELNVNALELDDSALYLCASSLTAGEGADTQYFGPGTRLTVL.

J is TRBJ2-2 and V is TRBV30; D could derive from TRBD1 or TRBD2 (5 bases each). The CDR3 is 14 amino acids. Germline loops: CDR1 GTSNPN, CDR2 SVGIG (reference sequence). V was cut by 5 bases and J by 6 bases, with 16 bases left in between. CDR3 bases: TGTGCCTGGTTTACCGGGACCCCCTCCGGGGAGCTGTTTTTT. It specifies CAWFTGTPSGELFF.

The genes are TRBV20-1 and TRBJ2-7, with D possibly TRBD2 on 5 matching bases. Per germline, CDR1 DFQATT and CDR2 SNEGSKA (reference sequence). The CDR3 loop spans 19 amino acids. Trimming stripped 1 base from V and 7 bases from J, with 32 bases between. CDR3 amino acids: CSARGEELVSPLWDEEQYF. In DNA form, the CDR3 reads TGCAGTGCTAGAGGAGAGGAACTAGTCTCCCCCCTATGGGATGAAGAGCAGTACTTC.

A few counts support this clonotype. The chain joins TRBV18 to TRBJ1-1; TRBD1 is a possible D gene (6 bases). The CDR3 totals 14 residues. The V gene's germline CDR1 is KGHSH and CDR2 LQKENI. Trimming left V 3 bases short and J 5 bases short, with 13 bases between. CDR3 protein: CASSPPGARTEAFF. CDR3 nucleotides: TGTGCCAGCTCACCCCCGGGGGCGAGGACTGAAGCTTTCTTT.

This clonotype was seen a few times. The gene calls are TRBV20-1 and TRBJ2-7; 7 bases agree with TRBD2. V shed 7 bases and J 5 bases; nucleotides not matched to a gene: 14. This CDR3 spans 14 amino acids. Looked up from germline, CDR1 is DFQATT and CDR2 is SNEGSKA (reference sequence). Written as DNA, the CDR3 is TGCAGTGTGTCTCCCGGGGCGGGAGCCCACGAGCAGTACTTC. Its translation: CSVSPGAGAHEQYF.

The chain links TRBV5-1 to TRBJ1-1, with D unclear. V was shortened by 4 bases and J by 6 bases, with 16 bases between the two germline ends. Germline CDR1 and CDR2: SGHRS and YFSETQ. This CDR3 region has 14 residues. CDR3 loop: CASSLYGERAEAFF. CDR3 DNA: TGCGCCAGCAGCCTCTATGGGGAGCGCGCTGAAGCTTTCTTT.

This clonotype has just a few counts. The rearrangement uses TRBV5-5 and TRBJ2-3; D may be TRBD2 (6 bases). Germline V lookup: CDR1 SGHKS, CDR2 YYEKEE (reference sequence). CDR3 length: 16 amino acids. Trimming pared 4 bases from V and 3 bases from J, leaving 18 bases between. The CDR3 bases are TGTGCCAGCAGCCACATAATGGGCGGGACGACAGATACGCAGTATTTT. This translates into CASSHIMGGTTDTQYF.

About this clonotype: With a much larger clone just one base away, this may be a read error. The chain combines TRBV5-5 with TRBJ2-1, with TRBD1 matching over 7 bases. V gave up 4 bases and J gave up 0 bases; unmatched junction bases: 4. CDR3 length: 15 residues. CDR1 is SGHKS and CDR2 is YYEKEE in the germline V gene (reference sequence). The CDR3: CASSVRDSSYNEQFF. The DNA of the CDR3 is TGTGCCAGCAGCGTCCGGGACAGCTCCTACAATGAGCAGTTCTTC.

The CDR3 reads CASSDTKGLAVVQYF. CDR3 bases: TGTGCCAGCAGCGACACGAAGGGACTAGCGGTAGTGCAGTACTTC. The chain couples TRBV7-2 to TRBJ2-7; TRBD2 matches at 11 bases. This CDR3 is built from 15 residues. The ends lost 5 bases at V and 9 bases at J; junction bases unmatched: 12. CDR1 is SGHTA, CDR2 FQGNSA, per germline.

The rearrangement links TRBV9 to TRBJ2-7; D not certain. The ends were cut back, 3 bases at V and 7 bases at J, with 11 bases in the middle. The germline CDR1 and CDR2 sequences are SGDLS and YYNGEE. The CDR3 is 12 amino acids. The CDR3 nucleotides read TGTGCCAGCAGCGGTCTCGGTGGGGAGCAGTACTTC. This gives the protein CASSGLGGEQYF. Drawing the rest from reference TRBV9 and TRBJ2-7, the complete variable domain is DSGVTQTPKHLITATGQRVTLRCSPRSGDLSVYWYQQSLDQGLQFLIQYYNGEERAKGNILERFSAQQFPDLHSELNLSSLELGDSALYFCASSGLGGEQYFGPGTRLTVT.

V is TRBV6-1 and J is TRBJ1-2; the D is unclear. V lost 7 bases and J lost 8, with 11 bases in between. The CDR3 is 11 residues long. Germline CDR1 is MNHNS and CDR2 is SASEGT. The CDR3 is CASTPGLGYTF. CDR3 coding DNA: TGTGCCAGCACACCGGGCCTAGGCTACACCTTC.